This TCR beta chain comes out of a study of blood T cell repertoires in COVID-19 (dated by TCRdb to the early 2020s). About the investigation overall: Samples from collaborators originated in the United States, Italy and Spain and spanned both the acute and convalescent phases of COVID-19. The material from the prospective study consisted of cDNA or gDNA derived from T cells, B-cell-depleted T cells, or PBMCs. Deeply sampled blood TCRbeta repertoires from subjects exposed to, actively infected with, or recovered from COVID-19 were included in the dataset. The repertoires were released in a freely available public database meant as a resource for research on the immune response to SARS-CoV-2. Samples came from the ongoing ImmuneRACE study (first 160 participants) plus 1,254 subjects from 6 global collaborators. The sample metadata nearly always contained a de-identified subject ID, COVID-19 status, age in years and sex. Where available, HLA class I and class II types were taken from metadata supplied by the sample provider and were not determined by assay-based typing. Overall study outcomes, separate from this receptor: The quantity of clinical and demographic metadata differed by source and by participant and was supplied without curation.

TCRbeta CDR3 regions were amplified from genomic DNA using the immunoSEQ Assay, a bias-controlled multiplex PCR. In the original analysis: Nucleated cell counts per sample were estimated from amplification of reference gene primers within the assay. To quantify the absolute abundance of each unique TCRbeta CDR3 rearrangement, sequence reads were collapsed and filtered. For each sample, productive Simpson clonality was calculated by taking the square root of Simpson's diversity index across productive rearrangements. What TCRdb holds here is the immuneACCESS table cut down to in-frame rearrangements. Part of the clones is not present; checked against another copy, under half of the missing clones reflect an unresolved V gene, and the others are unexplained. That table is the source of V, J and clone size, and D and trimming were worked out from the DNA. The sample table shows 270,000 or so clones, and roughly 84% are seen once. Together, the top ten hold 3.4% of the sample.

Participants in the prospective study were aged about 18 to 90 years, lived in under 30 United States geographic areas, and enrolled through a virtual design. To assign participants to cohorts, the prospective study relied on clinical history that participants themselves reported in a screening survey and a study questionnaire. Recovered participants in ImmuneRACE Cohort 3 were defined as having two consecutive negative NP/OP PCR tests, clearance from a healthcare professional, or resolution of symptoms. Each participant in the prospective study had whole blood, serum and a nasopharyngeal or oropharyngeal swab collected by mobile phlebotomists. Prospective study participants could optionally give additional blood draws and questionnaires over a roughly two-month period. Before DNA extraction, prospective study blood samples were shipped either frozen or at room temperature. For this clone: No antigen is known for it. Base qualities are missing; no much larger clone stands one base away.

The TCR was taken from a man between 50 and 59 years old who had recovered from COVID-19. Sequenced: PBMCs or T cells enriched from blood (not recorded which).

The nucleotide sequence is TGTGCCAGTAGTACACAGGGGGCCATCACCTACGAGCAGTACTTC. This codes for CASSTQGAITYEQYF. The chain is made from TRBV19 and TRBJ2-7; TRBD1 fits 9 bases in the junction. For this chain, trimming is 4 bases at the V end and 2 bases at the J end, and the number of junction bases without a gene match is 6. The CDR3 has 15 amino acids, counting the end cysteine and phenylalanine. Only CDR3 DNA is held: 45 bases, read in frame from base 1. The CDR1 and CDR2 encoded by the germline V gene (reference sequence) are LNHDA and SQIVND.